This T cell receptor (beta chain) was found in a study of OX40 agonist ivuxolimab in advanced cancers. Study-level findings and limits: Clonal expansion by week 6 occurred in CD4+ and CD8+ blood T cells (at 0.1 to 3.0 mg/kg). What antigens the expanded peripheral T cells recognized was never established.

The repertoire was sequenced with immunoSEQ multiplex PCR; TCRdb's copy has only in-frame clones and lacks some. Seen here are tens of thousands of clones, around nine tenths observed once, and the top ten hold less than 15%. Regarding this clone: Its antigen is undetermined.

Germline V gene data show CDR1 as MGHRA and CDR2 as YSYEKL. The CDR3 covers 15 residues. The junction had 3 bases not matched to a gene; V was cut back by 4 bases and J by 1 base. This receptor was taken from an adult with an advanced solid tumor such as melanoma, head and neck, liver or kidney cancer. The sample in question was CD4+ or CD8+ T cells sorted from blood, obtained in a trial of the OX40 agonist ivuxolimab. The chain employs TRBV4-1 and TRBJ1-5; 8 bases are a match to TRBD1. The CDR3 here is CASSLRTGSNQPQHF. The CDR3 nucleotides read TGCGCCAGCAGCCTAAGGACAGGGAGCAATCAGCCCCAGCATTTT.